One and the same sample provided the 15 T cell receptor beta chains below, sequenced in a study of blood T cell repertoires in COVID-19. Using immunoSEQ multiplex PCR, the repertoire was profiled, and TCRdb retains in-frame clones only, with some absent. Of about 210,000 clones in the sample, 70% to 90% were seen once. The sample taken for sequencing was peripheral blood. The origin of the receptors is a man between 40 and 49 years old with acute or convalescent COVID-19.

This clone was counted once. The chain links TRBV19 to TRBJ1-5, with D possibly TRBD1 on 6 matching bases. CDR3 length: 16 amino acids. Germline CDR1 is LNHDA and CDR2 is SQIVND (reference sequence). Trimming shortened V by 5 bases and J by 2 bases, and 16 bases separated the two germline ends. CDR3 amino acids: CASSYDGAGGNQPQHF. The CDR3, as DNA: TGTGCCAGTAGTTATGACGGCGCAGGGGGCAATCAGCCCCAGCATTTT. The full variable domain, with the rest looked up from reference TRBV19 and TRBJ1-5, is DGGITQSPKYLFRKEGQNVTLSCEQNLNHDAMYWYRQDPGQGLRLIYYSQIVNDFQKGDIAEGYSVSREKKESFPLTVTSAQKNPTAFYLCASSYDGAGGNQPQHFGDGTRLSIL.

For the CDR3, the DNA is TGCGCCAGCAGCTATGGACTAGCGGGGGGGTCCTACAATGAGCAGTTCTTC. This encodes CASSYGLAGGSYNEQFF. The J gene is TRBJ2-1, the V gene TRBV5-1; 15 bases fit TRBD2. The CDR3 is 17 amino acids. V was clipped by 3 bases and J by 1 base; unmatched bases: 2. Per germline, CDR1 SGHRS and CDR2 YFSETQ.

The CDR3: CASSPDTGGPLSTEAFF. Here the CDR3 DNA reads TGTGCCAGCTCACCCGATACAGGGGGCCCCCTGAGCACTGAAGCTTTCTTT. This chain joins TRBV18 and TRBJ1-1, with 9 bases lining up with TRBD1. Germline V gene data show CDR1 as KGHSH and CDR2 as LQKENI. This CDR3 has 17 residues. V lost 3 bases to trimming and J lost 4 bases; unmatched junction nucleotides: 12.

The rearrangement links TRBV5-1 to TRBJ2-1; the D is unclear. Germline V CDR1 and CDR2: SGHRS, YFSETQ. Trimming pared 4 bases from V and 5 bases from J, leaving 13 bases between. The CDR3 is 14 residues long. For the CDR3, the DNA is TGCGCCAGCAGCCCGTCGCCTAAGAACAATGAGCAGTTCTTC. This codes for CASSPSPKNNEQFF. The variable domain in full, completed from reference TRBV5-1 and TRBJ2-1, reads KAGVTQTPRYLIKTRGQQVTLSCSPISGHRSVSWYQQTPGQGLQFLFEYFSETQRNKGNFPGRFSGRQFSNSRSEMNVSTLELGDSALYLCASSPSPKNNEQFFGPGTRLTVL.

The rearrangement joins TRBV4-1 to TRBJ2-3, with 11 bases identical to TRBD2. Losses at the gene ends were 2 bases for V and 5 bases for J; bases not matched to a gene: 6. The CDR3 spans 16 residues. Germline-derived CDR1 and CDR2 are MGHRA and YSYEKL. CDR3 nucleotide sequence: TGCGCCAGCAGCCAACGAACTAGCGGGGGACAAGATACGCAGTATTTT. It specifies CASSQRTSGGQDTQYF.

This sequence joins TRBV19 and TRBJ2-3; 9 bases map to TRBD2. V lost 1 base, J lost 2 bases, and 16 bases stayed unmatched. Looked up from germline, CDR1 is LNHDA and CDR2 is SQIVND (reference sequence). This CDR3 contains 20 residues. The chain's CDR3 is CASSIGNSGGTFGNTDTQYF. The CDR3 DNA is TGTGCCAGTAGTATAGGAAATAGCGGGGGAACTTTCGGGAACACAGATACGCAGTATTTT.

The chain couples TRBV7-2 to TRBJ2-4, with D possibly TRBD1 on 6 matching bases. CDR1 SGHTA and CDR2 FQGNSA come from the germline V gene. The CDR3 consists of 13 residues. V gave up 6 bases and J gave up 10 bases, with 16 bases separating them. Here the CDR3 reads CASSRTTGGIQYF. DNA of the CDR3: TGTGCCAGCAGTCGTACGACAGGCGGGATTCAGTACTTC.

This sequence joins TRBV7-6 and TRBJ2-5, with 8 nucleotides matching TRBD2. Germline CDR1 reads SGHVS; CDR2 reads FNYEAQ. This CDR3 contains 15 residues. The junction had 11 bases not matched to a gene; V was cut back by 7 bases and J by 4 bases. CDR3 DNA: TGTGCCAGCATCAGAGGCGGGGGGCTCTTAGAGACCCAGTACTTC. This gives the protein CASIRGGGLLETQYF.

The chain couples TRBV6-5 to TRBJ1-6; unclear D gene. Trimming removed 6 bases at V and 3 bases at J, with 12 bases between. The CDR3 is made up of 15 amino acids. CDR1 is MNHEY and CDR2 is SVGAGI in the germline V gene. The CDR3 coding sequence is TGTGCCAGCAGGGCAGGTCTTATCTATAATTCACCCCTCCACTTT. As protein: CASRAGLIYNSPLHF.

The rearrangement joins TRBV6-5 to TRBJ2-1, with a weak D call TRBD2 (6 bases). CDR3 length: 14 residues. V was clipped by 2 bases and J by 6 bases, with 11 bases between them. Germline values: CDR1 MNHEY, CDR2 SVGAGI. This CDR3 reads CASSYRGSGNEQFF. The CDR3 region has the DNA TGTGCCAGCAGTTACCGGGGGTCAGGCAATGAGCAGTTCTTC.

The CDR3 loop is CASRGGGSPGNTIYF. CDR3 DNA: TGTGCCAGCAGGGGGGGTGGGTCTCCTGGAAACACCATATATTTT. This chain links TRBV2 with TRBJ1-3; tentative D call: TRBD1 (5 bases). V lost 6 bases to trimming and J lost 2 bases, with 14 bases between them. From germline, CDR1 is SNHLY and CDR2 FYNNEI. This CDR3 has 15 residues.

V usage is TRBV5-4 and J usage is TRBJ2-6; 8 bases fit TRBD1. The CDR3 runs 18 residues. The germline gives CDR1 SGHNT, CDR2 YYREEE (reference sequence). Germline trimming cut 4 bases from V and 1 base from J; bases unmatched to any gene: 10. The CDR3 protein is CASSTRDRSPSGANVLTF. CDR3 sequence (DNA): TGTGCCAGCAGCACCCGGGACAGGTCCCCTTCTGGGGCCAACGTCCTGACTTTC. Looking up the rest from reference TRBV5-4 and TRBJ2-6 gives the full variable domain: ETGVTQSPTHLIKTRGQQVTLRCSSQSGHNTVSWYQQALGQGPQFIFQYYREEENGRGNFPPRFSGLQFPNYSSELNVNALELDDSALYLCASSTRDRSPSGANVLTFGAGSRLTVL.

The V gene is TRBV2, the J gene TRBJ2-3, with TRBD1 identical over 11 bases. CDR3 length: 16 residues. Germline V CDR1 and CDR2: SNHLY, FYNNEI. Trimming took 4 bases from V and 4 from J; bases not matched to a gene: 7. The CDR3 sequence is CASSVMGQGVADTQYF. CDR3 DNA: TGTGCCAGCAGTGTTATGGGACAGGGGGTAGCAGATACGCAGTATTTT.

The chain carries TRBV14 and TRBJ2-5; 13 bases map to TRBD2. Trimming took 2 bases from V and 2 from J; bases not matched to a gene: 11. There are 19 residues in the CDR3. CDR1 SGHDN and CDR2 FVKESK come from the germline V gene. The CDR3 sequence is CASSQWRQGLAGSQETQYF. The CDR3 bases are TGTGCCAGCAGCCAATGGAGACAGGGACTAGCGGGGTCACAAGAGACCCAGTACTTC.

The chain links TRBV3-1 (or the pseudogene TRBV3-2) to TRBJ1-1; D is uncertain. The V end was cut by 3 bases, the J end by 1 base, with 12 bases between. The CDR3 runs to 15 residues. Germline V gene data show CDR1 as LGHDT and CDR2 as YNNKEL (reference sequence). The CDR3 nucleotides are TGTGCCAGCAGCCAGTTCGGGATTTCGAACACTGAAGCTTTCTTT. It specifies CASSQFGISNTEAFF.